This TCR beta chain was identified in a study of cytomegalovirus exposure and HLA in healthy donors. Primers: 60 Vbeta forward and 13 Jbeta reverse. The protocol was immunoSEQ multiplex PCR, while the TCRdb copy is restricted to in-frame clones and leaves out a portion. This table has more than 200,000 clones, approximately 83% appearing once. In germline, CDR1 is SNHLY, CDR2 FYNNEI. The CDR3 spans 16 residues. J lost 7 bases, V lost 4 bases, and 12 bases had no gene match. The source is a girl aged 10-17 years in good health and CMV-seronegative. The rearrangement links TRBV2 to TRBJ1-5; 8 bases agree with TRBD1. The sample was PBMCs. Written as DNA, the CDR3 is TGTGCCAGCAGTGTTCAGACAGGGGTCACGGGGCAGCCCCAGCATTTT. Residues: CASSVQTGVTGQPQHF.